A selection of T cell receptor beta chains follows, all from one sample in a study of CD4+ T cells in melanoma. The protocol was immunoSEQ multiplex PCR, while the TCRdb copy is restricted to in-frame clones and leaves out a portion. The data contain over 15,000 clones, around 85% of them seen just once; the ten biggest clones take up about 4.9%. The sample comprised cells from a culture (not recorded whether cultured in vitro). The source of these receptors is a human donor with melanoma. Each CDR3 is given with its conserved first and last residue. The order of the fields is clone size, D gene, V gene, J gene, CDR3 protein, CDR3 DNA. The D gene is left open where the match is weak. A row's size may be missing; if present it is once, few, many or a size class.

clone size: -
D gene: TRBD1
V gene: TRBV29-1
J gene: TRBJ1-5
CDR3 protein: CSVATGTGKGQPQHF
CDR3 DNA: TGCAGCGTTGCAACCGGGACAGGGAAAGGTCAGCCCCAGCATTTT

clone size: -
D gene: TRBD2
V gene: TRBV7-9
J gene: TRBJ2-1
CDR3 protein: CASSRTSNEQFF
CDR3 DNA: TGTGCCAGCAGCAGGACTAGTAATGAGCAGTTCTTC

clone size: once
D gene: TRBD2
V gene: TRBV5-5
J gene: TRBJ2-3
CDR3 protein: CASSLRLAGRTSTDTQYF
CDR3 DNA: TGTGCCAGCAGCTTAAGACTAGCGGGGAGGACTAGCACAGATACGCAGTATTTT

clone size: -
D gene: -
V gene: TRBV5-4
J gene: TRBJ2-2
CDR3 protein: CASTTGSGAGGELFF
CDR3 DNA: TGTGCCAGCACCACCGGGTCGGGGGCGGGCGGGGAGCTGTTTTTT

clone size: -
D gene: -
V gene: TRBV4-1
J gene: TRBJ1-5
CDR3 protein: CASSQDEQGHQPQHF
CDR3 DNA: TGCGCCAGCAGCCAAGACGAACAGGGTCATCAGCCCCAGCATTTT

clone size: -
D gene: TRBD1
V gene: TRBV5-4
J gene: TRBJ2-7
CDR3 protein: CASSLEGQGTYEQYF
CDR3 DNA: TGTGCCAGCAGCTTGGAGGGACAGGGAACGTACGAGCAGTACTTC

clone size: -
D gene: TRBD1
V gene: TRBV5-4
J gene: TRBJ1-2
CDR3 protein: CASSLGDREVGGYTF
CDR3 DNA: TGTGCCAGCAGCCTAGGGGACAGGGAGGTAGGAGGCTACACCTTC

clone size: -
D gene: -
V gene: TRBV9
J gene: TRBJ2-7
CDR3 protein: CASSVGGRGYEQYF
CDR3 DNA: TGTGCCAGCAGCGTAGGTGGCAGGGGTTACGAGCAGTACTTC

clone size: -
D gene: TRBD1
V gene: TRBV10-3
J gene: TRBJ2-7
CDR3 protein: CAIAAGQGIHEQYF
CDR3 DNA: TGTGCCATCGCCGCCGGACAGGGAATCCACGAGCAGTACTTC

clone size: -
D gene: -
V gene: TRBV5-1
J gene: TRBJ1-1
CDR3 protein: CASSLQGWTEAFF
CDR3 DNA: TGCGCCAGCAGCTTACAGGGTTGGACTGAAGCTTTCTTT

clone size: -
D gene: -
V gene: TRBV6-6
J gene: TRBJ1-2
CDR3 protein: CASRSGGYTF
CDR3 DNA: TGTGCCAGCAGGAGCGGTGGCTACACCTTC

clone size: once
D gene: TRBD1
V gene: TRBV11-3
J gene: TRBJ1-1
CDR3 protein: CASSPAPGTGGDTEAFF
CDR3 DNA: TGTGCCAGCAGCCCTGCCCCCGGGACAGGGGGAGACACTGAAGCTTTCTTT

clone size: once
D gene: -
V gene: TRBV5-5
J gene: TRBJ2-5
CDR3 protein: CASSLGLLGSETQYF
CDR3 DNA: TGTGCCAGCAGTCTGGGACTCTTAGGATCGGAGACCCAGTACTTC

clone size: -
D gene: TRBD1
V gene: TRBV5-4
J gene: TRBJ2-7
CDR3 protein: CASSQGTGGPREQYF
CDR3 DNA: TGTGCCAGCAGCCAAGGGACAGGGGGCCCACGAGAGCAGTACTTC

clone size: -
D gene: -
V gene: TRBV19
J gene: TRBJ2-3
CDR3 protein: CASGEYPRLADTQYF
CDR3 DNA: TGTGCCAGTGGCGAATACCCTAGGCTCGCAGATACGCAGTATTTT

clone size: -
D gene: TRBD2
V gene: TRBV6-1
J gene: TRBJ2-3
CDR3 protein: CASSENPAGGTDTQYF
CDR3 DNA: TGTGCCAGCAGTGAAAACCCAGCGGGGGGCACAGATACGCAGTATTTT

clone size: -
D gene: TRBD1
V gene: TRBV5-5
J gene: TRBJ1-2
CDR3 protein: CASSLSRTGGAHYGYTF
CDR3 DNA: TGTGCCAGCAGCTTATCAAGGACAGGGGGCGCGCACTATGGCTACACCTTC

clone size: -
D gene: TRBD2
V gene: TRBV4-1
J gene: TRBJ2-1
CDR3 protein: CASSPQTTSGGYNEQFF
CDR3 DNA: TGCGCCAGCAGCCCACAAACTACTAGCGGGGGGTACAATGAGCAGTTCTTC

clone size: -
D gene: -
V gene: TRBV20-1
J gene: TRBJ2-5
CDR3 protein: CSGQGLETQYF
CDR3 DNA: TGCAGTGGTCAGGGTTTGGAGACCCAGTACTTC

clone size: -
D gene: -
V gene: TRBV6-5
J gene: TRBJ2-6
CDR3 protein: CASSYFGRSGANVLTF
CDR3 DNA: TGTGCCAGCAGTTACTTCGGGCGGTCTGGGGCCAACGTCCTGACTTTC

clone size: -
D gene: -
V gene: TRBV7-9
J gene: TRBJ2-1
CDR3 protein: CASSLEWGYNEQFF
CDR3 DNA: TGTGCCAGCAGCTTAGAGTGGGGCTACAATGAGCAGTTCTTC

clone size: -
D gene: TRBD1
V gene: TRBV5-1
J gene: TRBJ2-5
CDR3 protein: CASTTTGGASGETQYF
CDR3 DNA: TGCGCCAGCACTACCACAGGGGGCGCTTCGGGAGAGACCCAGTACTTC

clone size: few
D gene: -
V gene: TRBV4-2
J gene: TRBJ1-2
CDR3 protein: CASSQDIRDTRHGYTF
CDR3 DNA: TGTGCCAGCAGCCAAGATATCCGGGACACACGTCATGGCTACACCTTC

clone size: -
D gene: -
V gene: TRBV30
J gene: TRBJ1-6
CDR3 protein: CAWMSGGFAPLHF
CDR3 DNA: TGTGCCTGGATGTCGGGGGGTTTTGCACCCCTCCACTTT

clone size: -
D gene: -
V gene: TRBV1
J gene: TRBJ2-1
CDR3 protein: CTSSHHKRGSSYNEQFF
CDR3 DNA: TGCACCAGCAGCCACCACAAGCGGGGGAGCTCCTACAATGAGCAGTTCTTC

clone size: -
D gene: -
V gene: TRBV5-4
J gene: TRBJ1-4
CDR3 protein: CASSLKTSTTNEKLFF
CDR3 DNA: TGTGCCAGCAGCTTAAAGACTTCAACAACTAATGAAAAACTGTTTTTT